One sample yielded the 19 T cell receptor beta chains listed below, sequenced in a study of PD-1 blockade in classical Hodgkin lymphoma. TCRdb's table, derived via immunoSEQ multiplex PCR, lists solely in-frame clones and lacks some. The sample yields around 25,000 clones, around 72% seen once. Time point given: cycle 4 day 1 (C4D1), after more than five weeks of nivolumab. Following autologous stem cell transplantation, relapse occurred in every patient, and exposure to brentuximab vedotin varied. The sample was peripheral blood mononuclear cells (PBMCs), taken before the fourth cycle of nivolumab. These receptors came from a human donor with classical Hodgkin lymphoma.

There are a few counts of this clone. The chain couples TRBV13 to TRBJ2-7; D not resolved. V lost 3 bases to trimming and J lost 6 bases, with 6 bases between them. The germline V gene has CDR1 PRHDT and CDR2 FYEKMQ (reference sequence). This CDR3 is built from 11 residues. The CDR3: CASSFSSEQYF. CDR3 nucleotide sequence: TGTGCCAGCAGCTTTAGTTCCGAGCAGTACTTC.

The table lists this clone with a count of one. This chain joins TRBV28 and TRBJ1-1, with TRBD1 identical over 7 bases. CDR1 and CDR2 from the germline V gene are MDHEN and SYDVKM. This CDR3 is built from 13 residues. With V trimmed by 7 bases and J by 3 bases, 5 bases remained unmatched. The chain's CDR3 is CASNTQGYTEAFF. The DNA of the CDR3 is TGTGCCAGCAATACACAGGGGTACACTGAAGCTTTCTTT.

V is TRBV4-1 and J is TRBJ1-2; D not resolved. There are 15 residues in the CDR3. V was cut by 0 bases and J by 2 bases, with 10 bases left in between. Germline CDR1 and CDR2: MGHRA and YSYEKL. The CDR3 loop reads CASSQDIEINYGYTF. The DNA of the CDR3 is TGCGCCAGCAGCCAAGATATCGAGATAAACTATGGCTACACCTTC.

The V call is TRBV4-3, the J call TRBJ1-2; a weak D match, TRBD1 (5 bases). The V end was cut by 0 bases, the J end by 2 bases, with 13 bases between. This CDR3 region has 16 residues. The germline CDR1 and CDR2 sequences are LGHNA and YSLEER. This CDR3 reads CASSQDEGSGNYGYTF. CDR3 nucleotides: TGCGCCAGCAGCCAAGATGAGGGGTCCGGGAACTATGGCTACACCTTC.

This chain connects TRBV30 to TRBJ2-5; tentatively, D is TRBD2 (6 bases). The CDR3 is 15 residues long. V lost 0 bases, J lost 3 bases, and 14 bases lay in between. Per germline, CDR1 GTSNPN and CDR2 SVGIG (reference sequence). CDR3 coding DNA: TGTGCCTGGAGTGTAGTGACATGGGGGGAAGAGACCCAGTACTTC. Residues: CAWSVVTWGEETQYF. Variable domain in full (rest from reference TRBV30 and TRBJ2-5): SQTIHQWPATLVQPVGSPLSLECTVEGTSNPNLYWYRQAAGRGLQLLFYSVGIGQISSEVPQNLSASRPQDRQFILSSKKLLLSDSGFYLCAWSVVTWGEETQYFGPGTRLLVL.

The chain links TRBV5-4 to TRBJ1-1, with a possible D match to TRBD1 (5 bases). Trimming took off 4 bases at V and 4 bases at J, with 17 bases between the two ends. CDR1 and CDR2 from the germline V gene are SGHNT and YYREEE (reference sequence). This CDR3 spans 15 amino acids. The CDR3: CASSPIGGGSTEAFF. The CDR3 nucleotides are TGTGCCAGCAGCCCCATCGGGGGGGGGAGCACTGAAGCTTTCTTT.

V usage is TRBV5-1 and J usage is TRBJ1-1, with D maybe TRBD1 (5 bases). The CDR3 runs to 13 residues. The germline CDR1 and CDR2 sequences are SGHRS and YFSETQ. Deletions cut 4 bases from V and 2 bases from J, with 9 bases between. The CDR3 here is CASSPGTNTEAFF. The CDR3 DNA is TGCGCCAGCAGCCCAGGGACCAACACTGAAGCTTTCTTT.

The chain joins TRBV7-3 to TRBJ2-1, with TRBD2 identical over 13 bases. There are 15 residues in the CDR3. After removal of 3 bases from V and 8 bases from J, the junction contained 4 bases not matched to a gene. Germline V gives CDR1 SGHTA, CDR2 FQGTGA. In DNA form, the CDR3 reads TGTGCCAGCAGCTTCTCAGGACTAGCGGGAGATGAGCAGTTCTTC. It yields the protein CASSFSGLAGDEQFF. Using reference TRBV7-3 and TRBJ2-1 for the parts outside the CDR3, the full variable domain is GAGVSQTPSNKVTEKGKYVELRCDPISGHTALYWYRQSLGQGPEFLIYFQGTGAADDSGLPNDRFFAVRPEGSVSTLKIQRTERGDSAVYLCASSFSGLAGDEQFFGPGTRLTVL.

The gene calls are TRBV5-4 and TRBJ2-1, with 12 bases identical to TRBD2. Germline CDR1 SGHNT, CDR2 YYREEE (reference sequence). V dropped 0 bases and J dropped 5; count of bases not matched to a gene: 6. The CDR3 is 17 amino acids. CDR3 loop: CASSLETLAGGNNEQFF. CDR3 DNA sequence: TGTGCCAGCAGCTTGGAAACGCTAGCGGGAGGGAACAATGAGCAGTTCTTC.

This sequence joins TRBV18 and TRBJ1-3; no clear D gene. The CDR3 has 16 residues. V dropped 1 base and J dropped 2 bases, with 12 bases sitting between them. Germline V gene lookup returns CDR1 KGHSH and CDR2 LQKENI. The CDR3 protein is CASSPQGGSAGNTIYF. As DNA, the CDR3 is TGTGCCAGCTCACCACAGGGCGGGAGCGCTGGAAACACCATATATTTT.

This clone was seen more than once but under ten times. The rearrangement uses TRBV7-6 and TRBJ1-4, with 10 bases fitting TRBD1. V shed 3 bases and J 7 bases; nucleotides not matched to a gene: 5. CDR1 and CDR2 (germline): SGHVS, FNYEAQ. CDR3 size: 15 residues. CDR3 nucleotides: TGTGCCAGCAGCTTCATGGGACAGGGGCTTGAAAAACTGTTTTTT. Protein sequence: CASSFMGQGLEKLFF.

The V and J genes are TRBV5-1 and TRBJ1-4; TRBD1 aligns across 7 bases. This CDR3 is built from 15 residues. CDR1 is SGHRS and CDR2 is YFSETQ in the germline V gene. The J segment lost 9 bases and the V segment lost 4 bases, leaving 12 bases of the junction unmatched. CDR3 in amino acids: CASSPLTGSQQKLFF. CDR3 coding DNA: TGCGCCAGCAGCCCCCTGACAGGGAGTCAGCAAAAACTGTTTTTT.

CDR3 sequence reads: CASSPSTKGGNTGELFF. CDR3 DNA: TGTGCCAGCAGCCCCAGCACAAAAGGGGGTAACACCGGGGAGCTGTTTTTT. The J gene is TRBJ2-2, the V gene TRBV4-2; D is possibly TRBD1 (6 bases). The CDR3 loop spans 17 amino acids. V dropped 4 bases and J dropped 2 bases, with 17 bases sitting between them. CDR1 and CDR2 (germline): LGHNA, YNFKEQ.

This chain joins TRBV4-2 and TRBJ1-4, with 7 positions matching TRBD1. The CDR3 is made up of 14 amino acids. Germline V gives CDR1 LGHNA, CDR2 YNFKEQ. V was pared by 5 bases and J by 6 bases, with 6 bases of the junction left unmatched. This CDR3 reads CASSTGQGDEKLFF. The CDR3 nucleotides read TGTGCCAGCAGCACTGGGCAGGGGGATGAAAAACTGTTTTTT.

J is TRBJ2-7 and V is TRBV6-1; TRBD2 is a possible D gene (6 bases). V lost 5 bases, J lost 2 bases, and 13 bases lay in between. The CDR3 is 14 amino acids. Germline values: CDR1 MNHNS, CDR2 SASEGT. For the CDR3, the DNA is TGTGCCAGCAGTAGCAGCGGAGGGACCTACGAGCAGTACTTC. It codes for CASSSSGGTYEQYF.

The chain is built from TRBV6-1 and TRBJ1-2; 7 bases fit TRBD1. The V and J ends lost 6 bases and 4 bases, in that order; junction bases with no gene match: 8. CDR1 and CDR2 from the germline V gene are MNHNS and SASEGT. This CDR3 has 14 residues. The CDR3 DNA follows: TGTGCCAGCAGGAAAGACAGGGCTCCCTATGGCTACACCTTC. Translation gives CASRKDRAPYGYTF.

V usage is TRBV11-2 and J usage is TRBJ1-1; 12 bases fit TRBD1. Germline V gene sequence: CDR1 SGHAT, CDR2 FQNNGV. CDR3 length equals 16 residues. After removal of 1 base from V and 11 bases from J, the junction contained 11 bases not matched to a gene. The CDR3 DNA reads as TGTGCCAGCAGCTTAGTCGGGACAGGGGGCTATATTGGTGCTTTCTTT. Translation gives CASSLVGTGGYIGAFF.

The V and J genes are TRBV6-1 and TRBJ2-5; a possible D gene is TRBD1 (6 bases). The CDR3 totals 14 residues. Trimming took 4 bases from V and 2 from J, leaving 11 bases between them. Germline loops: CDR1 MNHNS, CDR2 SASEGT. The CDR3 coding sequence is TGTGCCAGCAGTGGGGGGACATGGCAAGAGACCCAGTACTTC. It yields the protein CASSGGTWQETQYF.

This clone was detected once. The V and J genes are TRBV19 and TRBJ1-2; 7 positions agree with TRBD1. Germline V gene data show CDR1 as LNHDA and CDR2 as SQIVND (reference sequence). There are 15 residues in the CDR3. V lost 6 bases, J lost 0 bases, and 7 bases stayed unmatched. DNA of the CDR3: TGTGCCAGTAGACCACAGGGGAATGCTAACTATGGCTACACCTTC. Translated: CASRPQGNANYGYTF.